This note documents a single T cell receptor beta chain sequence. This sample was taken from a study of shared T cell receptors in the human thymus. TCRdb's copy holds only in-frame clones and misses some; the assay was immunoSEQ multiplex PCR. The sample consists of 700,000 to 750,000 clones, approximately 83% of them appearing once. The germline V gene has CDR1 SGHKS and CDR2 YYEKEE (reference sequence). The CDR3 loop spans 14 amino acids. Between the trimmed V and J ends, which lost 4 bases and 5 bases, there was a span of 15 bases. This sample was shared with a second study, whose subject was human thymus T cells. That paper states: Obtained as resections during corrective heart surgery, the thymus tissue was then studied. V and J gene usage appeared biased in thymic and blood repertoires.

V and J are TRBV5-5 and TRBJ1-2; perhaps TRBD1 as D (6 bases). Sequences were obtained from thymocytes. The receptor was derived from a girl under three years old with a congenital heart defect. CDR3 in amino acids: CASSTVQGPYGYTF. In DNA form, the CDR3 reads TGTGCCAGCAGCACAGTACAGGGCCCGTATGGCTACACCTTC.